The rows below give T cell receptor beta chains drawn from one sample of a study of T cell responses to AZD1222 COVID-19 vaccine. Sequencing used immunoSEQ multiplex PCR; TCRdb keeps in-frame clones, though not all of them. Here the sample spans 140,000 to 150,000 clones, roughly 90% being singletons. The sequences come from peripheral blood, collected on day 0 of AZD1222 vaccination. These TCRs come from an adult in good health. Each CDR3 is given without its conserved first and last residue.

V gene: TRBV18
CDR3 protein: ASSPGRLHEQF

V gene: TRBV3-1/TRBV3-2
CDR3 protein: ASSQRLSSGANVLT

V gene: TRBV4-3
CDR3 protein: ASSPRQGRMSTDTQY

V gene: TRBV4-3
CDR3 protein: ASSHGTAPGNEQF

V gene: TRBV3-1/TRBV3-2
CDR3 protein: ASSRLNTIY

V gene: TRBV4-3
CDR3 protein: ASSRKKASGISEQY

V gene: TRBV4-2
CDR3 protein: ASSQESREPQH

V gene: TRBV11-3
CDR3 protein: ASSLGGLGYT

V gene: TRBV14
CDR3 protein: ASSHRGPRTSQETQY

V gene: TRBV6-5
CDR3 protein: ASSYALGIGGYT

V gene: TRBV10-1
CDR3 protein: ASREQGEETQY

V gene: TRBV28
CDR3 protein: ASRLTGGSYEQY

V gene: TRBV11-2
CDR3 protein: ASSDLQVYNEQF

V gene: TRBV6-1
CDR3 protein: ASSELRTGEKLF

V gene: TRBV2
CDR3 protein: ATGAVEGSGNTIY

V gene: TRBV28
CDR3 protein: ASSLYSQAEAF

V gene: TRBV4-3
CDR3 protein: ASSQGFSTQPQH

V gene: TRBV28
CDR3 protein: ASSARGDRPQH

V gene: TRBV19
CDR3 protein: ASSIDRDLHQPQH

V gene: TRBV7-8
CDR3 protein: ASSLMSEAF

V gene: TRBV15
CDR3 protein: ATSRDTGVEQY

V gene: TRBV11-2
CDR3 protein: ASSLDTEYGYT

V gene: TRBV12-3/TRBV12-4
CDR3 protein: ASSVGGDGYT

V gene: TRBV4-1
CDR3 protein: ASSTGGAVEKLF